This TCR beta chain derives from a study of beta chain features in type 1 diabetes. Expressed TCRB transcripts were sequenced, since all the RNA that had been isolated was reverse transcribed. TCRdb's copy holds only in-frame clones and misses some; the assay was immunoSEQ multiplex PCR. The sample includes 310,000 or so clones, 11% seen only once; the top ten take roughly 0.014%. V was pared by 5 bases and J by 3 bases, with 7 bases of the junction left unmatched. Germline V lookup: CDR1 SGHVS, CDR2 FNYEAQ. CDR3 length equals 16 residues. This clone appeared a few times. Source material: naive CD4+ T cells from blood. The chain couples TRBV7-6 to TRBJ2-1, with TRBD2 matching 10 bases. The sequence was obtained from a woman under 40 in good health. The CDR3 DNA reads TGTGCCAGCAGCCCAGGCGGGACTAGCGACTACAATGAGCAGTTCTTC. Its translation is CASSPGGTSDYNEQFF.